This T cell receptor (beta chain) is from a study of patients and donors after allogeneic stem cell transplantation. V dropped 5 bases and J dropped 7; count of bases not matched to a gene: 11. Germline V gene lookup returns CDR1 SQVTM and CDR2 ANQGSEA. The CDR3 extends over 14 amino acids. This clonotype was found a few times. One entry per CDR3 protein results from TCRdb running MiXCR on the RT-PCR reads. Among over 350,000 distinct CDR3 sequences listed, 16% were seen once. The clonotype comes from a human donor who was either an allogeneic HSCT recipient or a stem cell or donor lymphocyte infusion donor (not recorded which). It is not recorded whose cells these are; they may come from a transplant donor. The material sequenced was blood, either unsorted or a sorted T cell fraction (not recorded which). This chain connects TRBV29-1 to TRBJ2-1; 7 bases are a match to TRBD2. The CDR3 protein is CSVRASGKGNEQFF. The DNA of the CDR3 is TGCAGCGTTCGGGCTAGCGGTAAAGGGAATGAGCAGTTCTTC.